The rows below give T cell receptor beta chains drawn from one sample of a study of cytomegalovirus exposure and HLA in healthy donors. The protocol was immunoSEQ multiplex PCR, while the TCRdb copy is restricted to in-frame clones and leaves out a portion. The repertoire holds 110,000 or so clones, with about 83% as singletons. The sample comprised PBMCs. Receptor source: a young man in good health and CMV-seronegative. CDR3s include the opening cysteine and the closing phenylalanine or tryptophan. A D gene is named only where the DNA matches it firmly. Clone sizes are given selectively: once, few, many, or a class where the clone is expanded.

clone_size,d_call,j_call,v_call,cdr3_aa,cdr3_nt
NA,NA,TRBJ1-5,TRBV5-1,CASSLQGRNDQPQHF,TGCGCCAGCAGCCTACAGGGACGCAATGATCAGCCCCAGCATTTT
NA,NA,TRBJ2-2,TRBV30,CALWEGGTGELFF,TGTGCCTTATGGGAGGGGGGAACCGGGGAGCTGTTTTTT
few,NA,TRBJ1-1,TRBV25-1,CATSHQPRMNTEAFF,TGTGCCACCTCCCACCAACCGCGAATGAACACTGAAGCTTTCTTT
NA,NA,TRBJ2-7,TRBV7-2,CASRATSSYEQYF,TGTGCCAGCAGAGCGACTAGCTCCTACGAGCAGTACTTC
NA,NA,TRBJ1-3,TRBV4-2,CASSQALGAVSGNTIYF,TGTGCCAGCAGCCAGGCCCTAGGGGCTGTTTCTGGAAACACCATATATTTT
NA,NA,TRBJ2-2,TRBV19,CASTLALASTGELFF,TGTGCCAGTACCCTTGCCCTAGCCTCCACCGGGGAGCTGTTTTTT
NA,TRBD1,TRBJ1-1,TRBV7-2,CASSWTGDTEAFF,TGTGCCAGCAGCTGGACAGGCGATACTGAAGCTTTCTTT
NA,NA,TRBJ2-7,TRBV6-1,CASSEFRVDYEQYF,TGTGCCAGCAGTGAATTCAGGGTCGACTACGAGCAGTACTTC
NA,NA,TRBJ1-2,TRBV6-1,CASSELTSGNYGYTF,TGTGCCAGCAGTGAACTTACTTCAGGAAACTATGGCTACACCTTC
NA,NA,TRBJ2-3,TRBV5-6,CASSLSGLRADTQYF,TGTGCCAGCAGCTTGAGCGGACTAAGAGCAGATACGCAGTATTTT
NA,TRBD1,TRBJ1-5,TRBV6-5,CASSRDSYSNQPQHF,TGTGCCAGCAGTCGGGACAGTTATAGCAATCAGCCCCAGCATTTT
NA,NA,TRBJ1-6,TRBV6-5,CASSYSGAESSPLHF,TGTGCCAGCAGTTACAGCGGGGCTGAGAGTTCACCCCTCCACTTT
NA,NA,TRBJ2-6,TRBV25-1,CASSELGRGGGGANVLTF,TGTGCCAGCAGTGAATTGGGTAGGGGGGGTGGCGGGGCCAACGTCCTGACTTTC
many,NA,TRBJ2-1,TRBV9,CASSVLTGVPYNEQFF,TGTGCCAGCAGCGTACTAACGGGAGTCCCCTACAATGAGCAGTTCTTC
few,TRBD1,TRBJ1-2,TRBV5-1,CASSLARAGGSMGYTF,TGCGCCAGCAGCTTGGCCAGGGCAGGGGGCAGTATGGGCTACACCTTC
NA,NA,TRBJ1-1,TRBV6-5,CASRRGTEAFF,TGTGCCAGCAGGCGGGGCACTGAAGCTTTCTTT
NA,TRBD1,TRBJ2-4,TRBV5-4,CASSLAGQGIMAKNIQYF,TGTGCCAGCAGCTTGGCGGGACAGGGGATTATGGCCAAAAACATTCAGTACTTC
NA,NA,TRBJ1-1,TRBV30,CAWSGGVGTEAFF,TGTGCCTGGAGTGGGGGGGTAGGCACTGAAGCTTTCTTT
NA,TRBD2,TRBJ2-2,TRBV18,CASSPMVAGANTGELFF,TGTGCCAGCTCACCCATGGTAGCGGGGGCCAACACCGGGGAGCTGTTTTTT
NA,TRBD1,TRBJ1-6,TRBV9,CASSSGTGDSPLHF,TGTGCCAGCAGCTCGGGGACAGGTGATTCACCCCTCCACTTT
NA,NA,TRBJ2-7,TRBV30,CAYYNGSRRNEQYF,TGTGCCTACTATAATGGCAGCCGTCGTAACGAGCAGTACTTC
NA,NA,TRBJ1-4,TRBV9,CASSVGGRTIAEKLFF,TGTGCCAGCAGCGTAGGAGGGAGGACTATAGCTGAAAAACTGTTTTTT